This T cell receptor (beta chain) was documented in a study of T cell repertoires in cytomegalovirus infection. CDR1 and CDR2 from the germline V gene are DFQATT and SNEGSKA (reference sequence). The CDR3 totals 17 residues. V shed 6 bases, J shed 4 bases, and the junction held 15 bases outside the gene matches. This clonotype was observed a handful of times. Its antigen is not known. TCRdb independently ran MiXCR on the reads; one entry per CDR3 protein. Among about 920,000 distinct CDR3 sequences listed, roughly 30% were seen once. The sequence came from a human donor in good health (CMV status not recorded). Some clones in this sample may be carry-over from other donors' samples. Here the sequenced sample was cultured CD8+ T cells from PBMCs, taken from culture after CMV antigen stimulation. The genes are TRBV20-1 and TRBJ1-3; 10 bases agree with TRBD1. Written as DNA, the CDR3 is TGCAGTGCAGGGGAGACAGGGGGCGCCGTGAGCGGAAACACCATATATTTT. This gives the protein CSAGETGGAVSGNTIYF.